This is a list of T cell receptor beta chains from one sample in a study of blood T cell repertoires in COVID-19. Measured with immunoSEQ multiplex PCR; TCRdb has only the in-frame clones, and not every one. The sample holds approximately 400,000 clones, 70% to 85% seen once. Sequencing was done on a sample of peripheral blood. These receptor sequences come from a human donor with acute or convalescent COVID-19. The donor label of this sample is uncertain. Both conserved end residues are part of each CDR3. Fields, in order: D gene, J gene, clone size, V gene, CDR3 DNA, CDR3 protein. D genes are given only for firm matches. Part of the rows lack a size; the others show once, few, many or a class for expanded clones.

d_call: TRBD1
j_call: TRBJ1-2
clone_size: NA
v_call: TRBV28
cdr3_nt: TGTGCCAGCAGCCCCACAGGGGCACGTGGCTACACCTTC
cdr3_aa: CASSPTGARGYTF

d_call: TRBD2
j_call: TRBJ2-5
clone_size: NA
v_call: TRBV7-2
cdr3_nt: TGTGCCAGCAGCTTGGGCCCTAGCGGGAGCCAAGAGACCCAGTACTTC
cdr3_aa: CASSLGPSGSQETQYF

d_call: NA
j_call: TRBJ1-3
clone_size: NA
v_call: TRBV18
cdr3_nt: TGTGCCAGCTCACGGGAGGGGTATGGAAACACCATATATTTT
cdr3_aa: CASSREGYGNTIYF

d_call: NA
j_call: TRBJ1-1
clone_size: once
v_call: TRBV7-2
cdr3_nt: TGTGCCAGCAGCTCCCAGGCCGGGACACAGGGTGAAGCTTTCTTT
cdr3_aa: CASSSQAGTQGEAFF

d_call: TRBD2
j_call: TRBJ2-3
clone_size: few
v_call: TRBV27
cdr3_nt: TGTGCCAGCAGTCTACGGGGACTAGTAGGAACAGATACGCAGTATTTT
cdr3_aa: CASSLRGLVGTDTQYF

d_call: NA
j_call: TRBJ1-2
clone_size: NA
v_call: TRBV6-4
cdr3_nt: TGTGCCAGCAGTGCCCTCCATACATCAGGGGCCGGCTACACCTTC
cdr3_aa: CASSALHTSGAGYTF

d_call: TRBD2
j_call: TRBJ2-3
clone_size: NA
v_call: TRBV28
cdr3_nt: TGTGCCAGCGACGCGGCGGGGGGTTCCACAGATACGCAGTATTTT
cdr3_aa: CASDAAGGSTDTQYF

d_call: NA
j_call: TRBJ1-1
clone_size: NA
v_call: TRBV7-2
cdr3_nt: TGTGCCAGCAGCTCCCCAAATAGGAACACTGAAGCTTTCTTT
cdr3_aa: CASSSPNRNTEAFF

d_call: NA
j_call: TRBJ1-4
clone_size: NA
v_call: TRBV2
cdr3_nt: TGTGCCAGCAGTCTCGAGGGAAGTCGGGGTGAAAAACTGTTTTTT
cdr3_aa: CASSLEGSRGEKLFF

d_call: NA
j_call: TRBJ1-2
clone_size: NA
v_call: TRBV27
cdr3_nt: TGTGCCAGCAGACCTCTCAGCGGGACGGTCACCTATGGCTACACCTTC
cdr3_aa: CASRPLSGTVTYGYTF

d_call: NA
j_call: TRBJ2-1
clone_size: NA
v_call: TRBV11-2
cdr3_nt: TGTGCCAGCAGCCGTAACAATGAGCAGTTCTTC
cdr3_aa: CASSRNNEQFF

d_call: NA
j_call: TRBJ1-2
clone_size: NA
v_call: TRBV28
cdr3_nt: TGTGCCAGCAGTATCATACAGGTTAACTATGGCTACACCTTC
cdr3_aa: CASSIIQVNYGYTF

d_call: TRBD1
j_call: TRBJ2-1
clone_size: few
v_call: TRBV7-8
cdr3_nt: TGTGCCAGCAGCCTAACAGGGGCGCAGTACAATGAGCAGTTCTTC
cdr3_aa: CASSLTGAQYNEQFF

d_call: NA
j_call: TRBJ2-7
clone_size: NA
v_call: TRBV7-2
cdr3_nt: TGTGCCAGCAGCTTAGTACAATCCTACGAGCAGTACTTC
cdr3_aa: CASSLVQSYEQYF

d_call: NA
j_call: TRBJ2-5
clone_size: NA
v_call: TRBV3-1/TRBV3-2
cdr3_nt: TGTGCCAGCAGCCAAGGGCCCACAGGGGAGACCCAGTACTTC
cdr3_aa: CASSQGPTGETQYF

d_call: NA
j_call: TRBJ2-5
clone_size: NA
v_call: TRBV27
cdr3_nt: TGTGCCAGCAGTTTTGGCCAGGGGTACCAAGAGACCCAGTACTTC
cdr3_aa: CASSFGQGYQETQYF

d_call: NA
j_call: TRBJ1-2
clone_size: NA
v_call: TRBV12-3/TRBV12-4
cdr3_nt: TGTGCCACCGCACCCCAAAGGGGCTATGGCTACACCTTC
cdr3_aa: CATAPQRGYGYTF

d_call: TRBD1
j_call: TRBJ1-6
clone_size: NA
v_call: TRBV2
cdr3_nt: TGTGCCAGCGAGAGGGGGCCTAGACCCCTCCACTTT
cdr3_aa: CASERGPRPLHF

d_call: TRBD1
j_call: TRBJ1-1
clone_size: NA
v_call: TRBV27
cdr3_nt: TGTGCCAGCAGTTTCGTGTTTTGGGACAGGGGCGCTTTCTTT
cdr3_aa: CASSFVFWDRGAFF

d_call: TRBD1
j_call: TRBJ1-2
clone_size: NA
v_call: TRBV4-1
cdr3_nt: TGCGCCAGCAGCCAAGGGCTAGGACAGGGTCCTCTCGGTGGCTACACCTTC
cdr3_aa: CASSQGLGQGPLGGYTF

d_call: TRBD2
j_call: TRBJ2-1
clone_size: NA
v_call: TRBV27
cdr3_nt: TGTGCCAGCAGCTCCTGGGCTAGCGGGTACAATGAGCAGTTCTTC
cdr3_aa: CASSSWASGYNEQFF

d_call: TRBD1
j_call: TRBJ2-7
clone_size: NA
v_call: TRBV6-5
cdr3_nt: TGTGCCAGCAGGATGACAGGGTCCTACGAGCAGTACTTC
cdr3_aa: CASRMTGSYEQYF